The subject of this entry is one T cell receptor (beta chain). CDR3 size: 15 residues. The ends lost 4 bases at V and 1 base at J; junction bases unmatched: 4. In germline, CDR1 is SGHVS, CDR2 FNYEAQ. Assay: immunoSEQ multiplex PCR; the TCRdb copy retains only in-frame clones and omits some. This table holds about 33,000 clones, roughly nine tenths found once. The data are from a study of chemoradiotherapy in HPV16-positive cancers. This clonotype was obtained from a human donor with HPV-associated anogenital cancer. The chain employs TRBV7-6 and TRBJ2-7, with 10 bases aligning to TRBD1. The input for sequencing was blood, taken from a patient who underwent chemoradiotherapy. The CDR3 sequence: CASSSGTGVSYEQYF. For the CDR3, the DNA is TGTGCCAGCAGCTCGGGGACAGGGGTATCCTACGAGCAGTACTTC. The whole variable domain, filled in from reference TRBV7-6 and TRBJ2-7, reads GAGVSQSPRYKVTKRGQDVALRCDPISGHVSLYWYRQALGQGPEFLTYFNYEAQQDKSGLPNDRFSAERPEGSISTLTIQRTEQRDSAMYRCASSSGTGVSYEQYFGPGTRLTVT.